The rows below give T cell receptor beta chains drawn from one sample of a study of cytomegalovirus exposure and HLA in healthy donors. The assay was immunoSEQ multiplex PCR, and TCRdb's table has in-frame clones only and misses some. Altogether fewer than 200,000 clones are present, roughly 80% being singletons, with the ten largest covering around 13%. Sequencing used PBMCs. The source is a woman aged 50 to 60 in good health and CMV-seronegative. The conserved cysteine and the conserved F or W are not part of the CDR3 here. The D gene is left open where the match is weak. Only part of the rows carry a size: once, few, many, or a class if the clone is expanded.

D gene | clone size | J gene | V gene | CDR3 protein
TRBD1 | - | TRBJ1-6 | TRBV6-6 | ASSLGQNNSPLH
TRBD1 | - | TRBJ1-5 | TRBV6-4 | ASSDSEGAGQPQH
TRBD1 | - | TRBJ2-1 | TRBV7-2 | ASSSDRDPF
- | - | TRBJ1-1 | TRBV27 | ASSPISLGGTEAF
- | - | TRBJ2-1 | TRBV5-6 | ASSLVPSVHYNEQF
TRBD2 | - | TRBJ2-5 | TRBV18 | ASSPPGTKGETQY
TRBD1 | - | TRBJ1-2 | TRBV25-1 | ASREGQYYGYT
- | - | TRBJ1-4 | TRBV27 | ASSLSGKGEKLF
TRBD2 | once | TRBJ2-7 | TRBV6-4 | ASSTLAGGESYEQY
- | - | TRBJ2-6 | TRBV5-1 | ASSLEVQGAPGANVLT
- | - | TRBJ1-6 | TRBV2 | ASSNTPNSPLH
- | - | TRBJ2-1 | TRBV30 | AWSVYRDNEQF
TRBD1 | - | TRBJ1-2 | TRBV30 | AWSAQATGGNYGYT
- | - | TRBJ2-3 | TRBV6-1 | AIAPVLALTQY
TRBD1 | - | - | TRBV30 | AWSGEGQITYEQY
TRBD2 | once | TRBJ2-3 | TRBV11-2 | ASSLPRLAGSDTQY
TRBD1 | once | TRBJ1-2 | TRBV5-8 | ASSYPGRGPRSRYT
TRBD2 | - | TRBJ2-5 | TRBV19 | ASSIGGLAGGETQY
- | - | TRBJ1-1 | TRBV5-5 | ASSLGDINTEAF
- | - | TRBJ1-1 | TRBV9 | ASSAASGEAF
TRBD1 | - | TRBJ1-5 | TRBV5-1 | ASSYPPPGQGNSNQPQH
TRBD2 | - | TRBJ2-7 | TRBV6-5 | ASSQPRGGSYEQY
TRBD1 | once | TRBJ1-4 | TRBV29-1 | SVYDRGLANEKLF
TRBD1 | - | TRBJ1-3 | TRBV2 | ASSLRGQVTGNTIY
- | few | TRBJ2-5 | TRBV29-1 | SSRSPQETQY
TRBD1 | - | TRBJ1-6 | TRBV5-1 | ANSGGDRVVSPLH
TRBD2 | - | TRBJ2-5 | TRBV5-4 | ASREAGGPGGETQY
TRBD1 | - | TRBJ2-7 | TRBV6-5 | ASSYSGTGIYEQY
- | once | TRBJ2-5 | TRBV1 | TSGGQGELETQY
TRBD1 | - | TRBJ1-5 | TRBV19 | ASKAGGKVNQPQH
TRBD1 | - | TRBJ2-7 | TRBV6-6 | ASRGTGVTYEQY
TRBD2 | - | TRBJ2-5 | TRBV9 | ASSVVGTSQETQY
TRBD2 | - | TRBJ2-1 | TRBV5-1 | ASSLSAGVHNEQF
TRBD1 | - | TRBJ1-2 | TRBV11-2 | ASSRRGGTGGIGYT
- | - | TRBJ1-5 | TRBV6-6 | ASSDPGNQPQH
TRBD2 | - | TRBJ2-7 | TRBV25-1 | ASSEFAGGSVVEQY
TRBD2 | - | TRBJ2-1 | TRBV11-2 | ASSLTLADTNEQF
- | once | TRBJ1-3 | TRBV20-1 | SARHQDTIY
- | few | TRBJ1-1 | TRBV30 | AWSGGHGGAEAF
- | once | TRBJ2-6 | TRBV28 | ASSLSGYGANVLT
- | - | TRBJ1-5 | TRBV5-1 | ASSSGQNQPQH
TRBD1 | once | TRBJ2-5 | TRBV7-2 | ASSRRRTGKETQY
TRBD1 | - | TRBJ1-1 | TRBV27 | ASRRTGRDTEAF
TRBD1 | - | TRBJ1-5 | TRBV2 | ASRDRGNQPQH
TRBD2 | - | TRBJ2-1 | TRBV7-9 | ASSLGAGGSDEQF
- | - | TRBJ2-7 | TRBV6-5 | ASSFVNEQY
TRBD1 | - | TRBJ1-3 | TRBV28 | ASRPTGDSGNTIY
TRBD1 | - | TRBJ1-1 | TRBV7-6 | ASSAVQGAAEAF